Following are 17 T cell receptor beta chains from one sample sequenced in a study of T cell repertoires in cytomegalovirus infection. Antigens of these TCRs are unknown. A single record per CDR3 protein comes from TCRdb applying MiXCR to the reads. The sample comprises about 330,000 distinct CDR3 sequences, about 35% of which are singletons, and 13% rests with the top ten. Sequences were derived from cultured PBMCs, sampled from culture after CMV antigen stimulation. These receptors all come from a human donor in good health (CMV status not recorded). Some clones in this sample may be carry-over from other donors' samples.

This clonotype was seen just once. V gene TRBV15 combines with J gene TRBJ2-7; 9 positions agree with TRBD2. From germline, CDR1 is LNHNV and CDR2 YYDKDF (reference sequence). J lost 3 bases, V lost 2 bases, and 5 bases had no gene match. CDR3 size: 15 residues. DNA of the CDR3: TGTGCCACCAGCAGAAATCTAGCGGGAAACTACGAGCAGTACTTC. Protein product: CATSRNLAGNYEQYF.

The chain combines TRBV20-1 with TRBJ2-1, with 7 positions matching TRBD2. J gave up 5 bases and V 3 bases, and 7 bases lay outside the gene matches. The CDR3 sequence is 14 residues long. Germline loops: CDR1 DFQATT, CDR2 SNEGSKA (reference sequence). Here the CDR3 DNA reads TGCAGTGCTAGTTGGGGGGGGAGAGACAATGAGCAGTTCTTC. This gives the protein CSASWGGRDNEQFF.

This sequence joins TRBV7-2 and TRBJ2-1; D may be TRBD2 (5 bases). The CDR3 has 16 residues. CDR1 is SGHTA and CDR2 is FQGNSA in the germline V gene. V was cut by 0 bases and J by 4 bases, with 13 bases left in between. Here the CDR3 DNA reads TGTGCCAGCAGCTTAGCGGGCGGGTCAGCTTACAATGAGCAGTTCTTC. This codes for CASSLAGGSAYNEQFF.

The V and J genes are TRBV28 and TRBJ2-7; D is possibly TRBD1 (5 bases). In germline, CDR1 is MDHEN, CDR2 SYDVKM. Deletions cut 6 bases from V and 6 bases from J, with 12 bases between. There are 12 residues in the CDR3. CDR3 in DNA: TGTGCCAGCAGCTCAGGACAATTCGAGCAGTACTTC. Translating gives CASSSGQFEQYF.

This clonotype was seen a few times. The CDR3 is CASSPLAGVENEQFF. CDR3 DNA sequence: TGTGCCAGCAGTCCCCTAGCGGGAGTAGAGAATGAGCAGTTCTTC. The chain combines TRBV28 with TRBJ2-1, with 10 nucleotides matching TRBD2. Germline CDR1 reads MDHEN; CDR2 reads SYDVKM. This CDR3 region has 15 residues. V lost 5 bases to trimming and J lost 7 bases; unmatched junction nucleotides: 8.

This chain uses TRBV7-2 with TRBJ1-2; no definite D call. Germline CDR1 and CDR2: SGHTA and FQGNSA. Trimming removed 3 bases at V and 2 bases at J, with 16 bases between. The CDR3 contains 16 residues. For the CDR3, the DNA is TGTGCCAGCAGCTTTGTTCCGACTCTCCTAAACTATGGCTACACCTTC. Protein: CASSFVPTLLNYGYTF.

This chain links TRBV14 with TRBJ1-6, with D perhaps matching TRBD1 (5 bases). In germline, CDR1 is SGHDN, CDR2 FVKESK. V lost 2 bases and J 7 bases, leaving 6 bases between the germline ends. The CDR3 has 13 residues. The CDR3: CASSQSGNSPLHF. The CDR3, as DNA: TGTGCCAGCAGCCAATCAGGGAATTCACCCCTCCACTTT.

The chain couples TRBV6-4 to TRBJ2-1; D ambiguous. The CDR3 sequence is 14 residues long. Germline assignment: CDR1 MRHNA and CDR2 SNTAGT. V shed 2 bases and J shed 3 bases, with 8 bases lying between them. The CDR3 protein is CASSDLELYNEQFF. Here the CDR3 DNA reads TGTGCCAGCAGTGACCTAGAACTCTACAATGAGCAGTTCTTC.

This clonotype has a count of ten or more. The chain couples TRBV7-2 to TRBJ1-1; the D gene is possibly TRBD1 (5 bases). V was clipped by 4 bases and J by 2 bases, with 14 bases between them. The CDR3 is 15 amino acids. Germline lookup yields CDR1 SGHTA and CDR2 FQGNSA. The CDR3 protein is CASSWAGTPNTEAFF. The CDR3 region has the DNA TGTGCCAGCAGCTGGGCCGGGACTCCCAACACTGAAGCTTTCTTT.

The chain is built from TRBV3-1 and TRBJ2-5, with a possible D match to TRBD2 (6 bases). Germline V gene sequence: CDR1 LGHDT, CDR2 YNNKEL (reference sequence). V dropped 7 bases and J dropped 2 bases, with 11 bases sitting between them. The CDR3 loop spans 13 amino acids. The CDR3 bases are TGTGCCAGCACGTTTAGCGGTCAAGAGACCCAGTACTTC. It yields the protein CASTFSGQETQYF.

In this sample, this clonotype turned up a few times. The chain links TRBV20-1 to TRBJ2-1; TRBD2 matches at 8 bases. V lost 0 bases and J lost 8; bases outside the gene matches: 12. Germline lookup yields CDR1 DFQATT and CDR2 SNEGSKA (reference sequence). There are 16 residues in the CDR3. Here the CDR3 reads CSARDPGGGRIDEQFF. CDR3 DNA sequence: TGCAGTGCTAGAGATCCGGGGGGGGGCCGGATCGATGAGCAGTTCTTC.

The CDR3 DNA reads as TGTGCCAGCAGTTGGGGACATATCACAGATACGCAGTATTTT. Protein: CASSWGHITDTQYF. The chain couples TRBV12-3 or TRBV12-4 to TRBJ2-3; possibly TRBD1 for D (6 bases). V was pared by 4 bases and J by 2 bases, with 10 bases between. This CDR3 has 14 residues.

The J gene is TRBJ2-5, the V gene TRBV15; no clear D. V was trimmed by 3 bases and J by 1 base, leaving 12 bases between them. This CDR3 contains 15 residues. Germline CDR1 and CDR2: LNHNV and YYDKDF (reference sequence). CDR3 DNA sequence: TGTGCCACCAGCAGGAATACTAACCTCCAAGAGACCCAGTACTTC. Amino acids: CATSRNTNLQETQYF. Full variable domain (outside the CDR3, taken from reference TRBV15 and TRBJ2-5): DAMVIQNPRYQVTQFGKPVTLSCSQTLNHNVMYWYQQKSSQAPKLLFHYYDKDFNNEADTPDNFQSRRPNTSFCFLDIRSPGLGDTAMYLCATSRNTNLQETQYFGPGTRLLVL.

This chain connects TRBV6-2 or TRBV6-3 to TRBJ2-4, with 8 bases matching TRBD1. The CDR3 is made up of 14 amino acids. In germline, CDR1 is MNHEY, CDR2 SVGEGT. With 7 bases clipped from V and 3 bases from J, the junction kept 5 bases outside the gene matches. The DNA for the CDR3 is TGTGCCAGCACCGAGGGACAGGTCAAAAACATTCAGTACTTC. Its translation: CASTEGQVKNIQYF.

The rearrangement links TRBV18 to TRBJ2-7; D may match TRBD1 or TRBD2 (5 bases each). Germline CDR1 and CDR2: KGHSH and LQKENI. The CDR3 sequence is 15 residues long. The V end lost 3 bases, the J end lost 2 bases, and 14 bases lay between the germline ends. Here the CDR3 reads CASSPTWDQAYEQYF. The CDR3 DNA reads TGTGCCAGCTCACCGACTTGGGACCAAGCCTACGAGCAGTACTTC.

The CDR3 DNA reads as TGTGCCAGCAGCCGTCAGACTCAAGAGACCCAGTACTTC. It encodes CASSRQTQETQYF. The genes are TRBV7-2 and TRBJ2-5, with no clear D. The germline gives CDR1 SGHTA, CDR2 FQGNSA. V was shortened by 5 bases and J by 2 bases, with 9 bases between the two germline ends. CDR3 length: 13 amino acids.

This clonotype was observed at least ten times. CDR3 sequence (DNA): TGTGCCAGCAGCACCCCCTTGAATCTGGACATTCAGTACTTC. This encodes CASSTPLNLDIQYF. The J gene is TRBJ2-4, the V gene TRBV7-2; D gene uncertain. The CDR3 extends over 14 amino acids. The germline V and J ends were trimmed by 5 bases and 8 bases, with 16 bases remaining between them. Germline V gives CDR1 SGHTA, CDR2 FQGNSA.